The table lists the clone carrying this TCR beta chain with a few counts. The CDR3 length is 15 residues. Germline V gene sequence: CDR1 SQVTM, CDR2 ANQGSEA. Losses at the gene ends were 6 bases for V and 5 bases for J; bases not matched to a gene: 10. Constant-region reverse primers amplified full-length variable regions, followed by semi-nested Nested Universal Primer A PCR. TCRdb independently ran MiXCR on the 5' RACE reads; one entry per CDR3 protein. Among 8,400 or so distinct CDR3 sequences listed, roughly 66% were seen once. This TCR came from a female donor with breast cancer. The rearrangement links TRBV29-1 to TRBJ1-2; 12 bases fit TRBD1. Sample: tumor-infiltrating memory CD4+ T cells sorted from the breast tumor. Subset noted: memory CD4+ T cells, CD4+CD45RO+CD25-. Here the CDR3 DNA reads TGCAGCGTCGCTACCGGGACAGGGGGCGGGTATGGCTACACCTTC. Translation: CSVATGTGGGYGYTF.